One sample yielded the 9 T cell receptor beta chains listed below, sequenced in a study of T cells in Graves' hyperthyroidism and ophthalmopathy. It was RNA transcripts that yielded the amplified TCR beta CDR3 regions. A first-round RT-PCR of the TCR CDR3 used the HTBI primer set. TCRdb re-analysed the multiplex PCR reads in MiXCR, keeping a single row per CDR3 protein. The profile shows some 490,000 distinct CDR3 sequences, roughly 16% of them singletons. Material: blood. The receptor set was obtained from a woman in her twenties or thirties with Graves' ophthalmopathy.

V and J are TRBV7-3 and TRBJ2-7; TRBD2 might be the D (6 bases). Trimming stripped 2 bases from V and 6 bases from J, with 14 bases between. Germline V gene sequence: CDR1 SGHTA, CDR2 FQGTGA. This CDR3 is 14 amino acids long. The CDR3 here is CASSLAGIGSEQYF. CDR3 nucleotide sequence: TGTGCCAGCAGCTTAGCGGGGATAGGGAGCGAGCAGTACTTC.

This clonotype was counted ten times or more. V gene TRBV11-1 combines with J gene TRBJ2-3; 14 bases line up with TRBD2. This CDR3 has 17 residues. Unmatched junction bases numbered 4, after V lost 3 bases and J lost 2 bases. CDR1 and CDR2 from the germline V gene are SGHAT and FQDESV (reference sequence). The CDR3, as DNA: TGTGCCAGCAGCTTCCCGACTAGCGGGAGGGACACAGATACGCAGTATTTT. Translating it yields CASSFPTSGRDTDTQYF.

V gene TRBV9 combines with J gene TRBJ2-3; 14 bases agree with TRBD2. This CDR3 is built from 16 residues. The junction had 2 bases not matched to a gene; V was cut back by 0 bases and J by 5 bases. Germline V CDR1 and CDR2: SGDLS, YYNGEE. CDR3 nucleotides: TGTGCCAGCAGCGTAGCTGGACTAGCGGGAGGAGATACGCAGTATTTT. This gives the protein CASSVAGLAGGDTQYF.

The CDR3 DNA reads TGCGCCAGCAGCTTGGGACAGGGCCCCGGGGAGCTGTTTTTT. It yields the protein CASSLGQGPGELFF. This chain uses TRBV5-1 with TRBJ2-2, with TRBD1 matching 7 bases. Trimming cost V 0 bases and J 6 bases; bases outside gene matches: 2. Germline loops: CDR1 SGHRS, CDR2 YFSETQ. The CDR3 runs to 14 residues. The entire variable domain, with the rest obtained from reference TRBV5-1 and TRBJ2-2, is as follows: KAGVTQTPRYLIKTRGQQVTLSCSPISGHRSVSWYQQTPGQGLQFLFEYFSETQRNKGNFPGRFSGRQFSNSRSEMNVSTLELGDSALYLCASSLGQGPGELFFGEGSRLTVL.

The chain links TRBV18 to TRBJ2-7; D is uncertain. There are 13 residues in the CDR3. Germline CDR1 KGHSH, CDR2 LQKENI. Trimming removed 3 bases from V and 6 bases from J, with 12 bases in between. The CDR3 region is CASSPYEKSEQYF. The CDR3 DNA sequence: TGTGCCAGCTCACCTTACGAAAAGTCCGAGCAGTACTTC.

The chain carries TRBV7-2 and TRBJ2-7; the match to TRBD2 covers 7 bases. J lost 2 bases, V lost 3 bases, and 7 bases had no gene match. Germline values: CDR1 SGHTA, CDR2 FQGNSA. This CDR3 is built from 15 residues. The CDR3 region is CASSLGRGVPYEQYF. The CDR3 DNA reads TGTGCCAGCAGCTTGGGACGGGGGGTCCCCTACGAGCAGTACTTC.

The gene calls are TRBV6-2 or TRBV6-3 and TRBJ1-2; no definite D call. The CDR3 contains 14 residues. Germline V CDR1 and CDR2: MNHEY, SVGEGT. Trimming cost V 4 bases and J 12 bases, with 21 bases left between them. DNA for the CDR3: TGTGCCAGCAGTTCCCAGCTGGAAGTCTGGCTACACACCTTC. It is translated as CASSSQLEVWLHTF.

This chain uses TRBV15 with TRBJ1-5; no firm D call. Germline values: CDR1 LNHNV, CDR2 YYDKDF (reference sequence). V was trimmed by 1 base and J by 6 bases, leaving 16 bases between them. The CDR3 totals 16 residues. CDR3 in amino acids: CATSRGALNLGQPQHF. The CDR3 region has the DNA TGTGCCACCAGCAGAGGGGCCCTCAATCTTGGTCAGCCCCAGCATTTT.

Concerning this clonotype itself: At one end the junction does not follow the germline gene, possibly because of a read error. This rearrangement joins TRBV28 to TRBJ2-7, with D possibly being TRBD2 (5 bases). This CDR3 comprises 13 residues. Germline CDR1 MDHEN, CDR2 SYDVKM. The CDR3 bases are TGTGCCAGCAGTTCGGACCGTGACTACGAGCAGCGCTTC. Amino acids: CASSSDRDYEQRF.